The next 31 T cell receptor beta chains were all read from a single sample in a study of blood T cell repertoires in COVID-19. The data were produced by immunoSEQ multiplex PCR, yet TCRdb's version contains in-frame clones alone and is incomplete. The top ten hold less than 9% of the sample, which has some 74,000 clones, more than 70% seen once. The sequenced sample was peripheral blood. The receptors stem from an elderly woman with acute or convalescent COVID-19.

The chain links TRBV4-1 to TRBJ2-3; tentative D call: TRBD1 (6 bases). The CDR3 runs 15 residues. The V gene lost 3 bases and the J gene lost 2 bases, with 12 bases spanning the gap. Per the germline V gene, CDR1 is MGHRA and CDR2 is YSYEKL. The CDR3 is CASSHVQGTTDTQYF. In nucleotides, the CDR3 is TGCGCCAGCAGCCACGTACAGGGAACCACAGATACGCAGTATTTT.

The table lists this clone with a few counts. The CDR3 DNA is TGCGCCAGCAGCCTCGGGACAGGGTGGACGAACACTGAAGCTTTCTTT. Protein sequence: CASSLGTGWTNTEAFF. The chain employs TRBV5-1 and TRBJ1-1; 9 bases agree with TRBD1. After removal of 4 bases from V and 1 base from J, the junction contained 8 bases not matched to a gene. The length of the CDR3 is 16 residues. CDR1 is SGHRS, CDR2 YFSETQ, per germline.

About this clone itself: Other DNA sequences from this sample encode an identical CDR3 as well. The chain uses TRBV18 and TRBJ1-4; 9 bases match TRBD1. This CDR3 has 13 amino acids. Germline V gene sequence: CDR1 KGHSH, CDR2 LQKENI. Trimming took 3 bases from V and 8 from J; bases not matched to a gene: 1. The CDR3 DNA is TGTGCCAGCTCACCCGGACAGGGGGAAAAACTGTTTTTT. As protein: CASSPGQGEKLFF.

The chain carries TRBV6-5 and TRBJ1-2, with D possibly being TRBD1 (6 bases). The CDR3 is 15 amino acids. The germline V gene has CDR1 MNHEY and CDR2 SVGAGI. Trimming took 6 bases from V and 4 from J, leaving 18 bases between them. This CDR3 is CASRSIGTRVYGYTF. CDR3 DNA sequence: TGTGCCAGCAGGTCTATCGGGACACGGGTCTATGGCTACACCTTC.

The V gene is TRBV19, the J gene TRBJ2-3; 7 positions agree with TRBD2. V gave up 7 bases and J gave up 4 bases; unmatched junction bases: 8. In germline, CDR1 is LNHDA, CDR2 SQIVND (reference sequence). The CDR3 has 14 amino acids. CDR3 region: CASTWAGAPDTQYF. The CDR3 DNA sequence: TGTGCCAGTACTTGGGCGGGAGCTCCAGATACGCAGTATTTT.

This clone was counted a single time. The rearrangement links TRBV27 to TRBJ2-5; D is possibly TRBD1 (6 bases). With 3 bases removed from V and 3 bases from J, the gap between germline ends came to 11 bases. Germline V CDR1 and CDR2: MNHEY, SMNVEV (reference sequence). The CDR3 runs 14 residues. CDR3 sequence: CASSFGRGKETQYF. In DNA, the CDR3 is TGTGCCAGCAGTTTTGGCAGGGGAAAAGAGACCCAGTACTTC.

The chain joins TRBV5-6 to TRBJ2-1, with 9 bases identical to TRBD1. Trimming removed 4 bases from V and 7 bases from J; junction bases left unmatched: 12. The CDR3 is 16 residues long. Germline V lookup: CDR1 SGHDT, CDR2 YYEEEE. The CDR3 DNA sequence: TGTGCCAGCAGCCCACTCCGGGGACAGGGAAAAAATGAGCAGTTCTTC. Translated: CASSPLRGQGKNEQFF. Full variable domain (rest looked up from reference TRBV5-6 and TRBJ2-1): DAGVTQSPTHLIKTRGQQVTLRCSPKSGHDTVSWYQQALGQGPQFIFQYYEEEERQRGNFPDRFSGHQFPNYSSELNVNALLLGDSALYLCASSPLRGQGKNEQFFGPGTRLTVL.

The chain links TRBV10-3 to TRBJ1-1; a weak D match, TRBD1 (5 bases). The germline V and J ends were trimmed by 0 bases and 4 bases, with 9 bases remaining between them. The CDR3 is made up of 14 amino acids. Germline V gene lookup returns CDR1 ENHRY and CDR2 SYGVKD. The CDR3 reads CAISESGGGTEAFF. The CDR3 coding sequence is TGTGCCATCAGTGAGTCGGGGGGTGGCACTGAAGCTTTCTTT.

The chain is built from TRBV18 and TRBJ2-3; D is unclear. The CDR3 runs to 12 residues. The ends were cut back, 5 bases at V and 3 bases at J, with 6 bases in the middle. CDR1 is KGHSH, CDR2 LQKENI, per germline. The CDR3 bases are TGTGCCAGCTCAGACGGGACAGATACGCAGTATTTT. Its protein is CASSDGTDTQYF.

The V gene is TRBV27, the J gene TRBJ1-2; D ambiguous. Germline assignment: CDR1 MNHEY and CDR2 SMNVEV (reference sequence). The CDR3 contains 12 residues. V dropped 6 bases and J dropped 8 bases, with 13 bases sitting between them. The CDR3 region is CASSPRFGGYTF. CDR3 sequence (DNA): TGTGCCAGCAGCCCTAGGTTTGGGGGCTACACCTTC.

The sample holds one count of this clone. The chain joins TRBV19 to TRBJ2-3; a possible D gene is TRBD2 (5 bases). Trimming took 3 bases from V and 3 from J, leaving 13 bases between them. Germline V gene lookup returns CDR1 LNHDA and CDR2 SQIVND (reference sequence). The CDR3 is 15 amino acids. DNA of the CDR3: TGTGCCAGTAGTATTGGACTTACGGGGACAGATACGCAGTATTTT. This codes for CASSIGLTGTDTQYF.

The V gene is TRBV27, the J gene TRBJ1-6; D might be TRBD1 (6 bases). V was pared by 2 bases and J by 10 bases, with 15 bases between. The CDR3 is made up of 15 amino acids. The germline gives CDR1 MNHEY, CDR2 SMNVEV (reference sequence). CDR3 in amino acids: CASSLGATRGSPLHF. The CDR3 nucleotides read TGTGCCAGCAGTTTAGGGGCGACAAGGGGGTCACCCCTCCACTTT.

The V call is TRBV3-1 (or the pseudogene TRBV3-2), the J call TRBJ1-3; 8 positions match TRBD1. CDR3 length: 17 residues. The V and J ends lost 4 bases and 2 bases, in that order; junction bases with no gene match: 10. CDR1 LGHDT and CDR2 YNNKEL come from the germline V gene (reference sequence). The CDR3 sequence is CASSPGQGRTPGNTIYF. CDR3 DNA sequence: TGTGCCAGCAGCCCTGGACAGGGTCGCACCCCTGGAAACACCATATATTTT.

The rearrangement links TRBV21-1 to TRBJ2-7; the D segment call TRBD1 is taken from the table without a DNA check. TRBV21-1 is labeled a pseudogene. The CDR3 is 15 amino acids. CDR3 region: CASSKLARGRWEQYF. The DNA for the CDR3 is TGTGCCAGCAGCAAATTGGCCAGGGGACGATGGGAGCAGTACTTC.

The J gene is TRBJ2-2, the V gene TRBV19; D gene ambiguous. V lost 7 bases, J lost 6 bases, and 6 bases lay in between. Germline values: CDR1 LNHDA, CDR2 SQIVND (reference sequence). CDR3 size: 11 residues. DNA for the CDR3: TGTGCCAGTACAGATGCCGGGGAGCTGTTTTTT. The encoded protein is CASTDAGELFF.

The chain recombines TRBV14 with TRBJ2-7, with 8 bases identical to TRBD2. Trimming at V came to 1 base and at J to 4 bases, leaving 6 bases not matched to a gene. The germline CDR1 and CDR2 sequences are SGHDN and FVKESK. The CDR3 runs 15 residues. This chain's CDR3 is CASSQVSSGGYEQYF. The CDR3 nucleotides are TGTGCCAGCAGCCAAGTGTCCAGCGGGGGTTACGAGCAGTACTTC. Full variable domain (remainder filled in from reference TRBV14 and TRBJ2-7): EAGVTQFPSHSVIEKGQTVTLRCDPISGHDNLYWYRRVMGKEIKFLLHFVKESKQDESGMPNNRFLAERTGGTYSTLKVQPAELEDSGVYFCASSQVSSGGYEQYFGPGTRLTVT.

This sequence joins TRBV4-2 and TRBJ1-3; no reliable D call. The germline gives CDR1 LGHNA, CDR2 YNFKEQ. The length of the CDR3 is 16 residues. V dropped 0 bases and J dropped 4 bases, with 13 bases sitting between them. The CDR3 region is CASSQERGPRGNTIYF. DNA for the CDR3: TGTGCCAGCAGCCAAGAGCGAGGGCCTCGGGGAAACACCATATATTTT.

The chain employs TRBV29-1 and TRBJ2-1, with 10 bases identical to TRBD1. V gave up 1 base and J gave up 4 bases; unmatched junction bases: 1. Germline values: CDR1 SQVTM, CDR2 ANQGSEA. This CDR3 has 14 amino acids. The CDR3 here is CSVEGTGGYNEQFF. The CDR3 nucleotides read TGCAGCGTTGAAGGGACAGGGGGGTACAATGAGCAGTTCTTC.

This sequence joins TRBV5-1 and TRBJ1-5; 7 positions match TRBD1. Trimming removed 0 bases from V and 2 bases from J; junction bases left unmatched: 2. Germline CDR1 is SGHRS and CDR2 is YFSETQ. The CDR3 contains 15 residues. The CDR3: CASSLEGAGNQPQHF. The CDR3 DNA sequence: TGCGCCAGCAGCTTGGAGGGGGCTGGCAATCAGCCCCAGCATTTT.

This clone was seen only once. CDR3 residues: CATAPGSGETQYF. The CDR3, as DNA: TGTGCCACCGCACCAGGGTCTGGGGAGACCCAGTACTTC. The J gene is TRBJ2-5, the V gene TRBV2; TRBD1 might be the D (5 bases). The germline V gene encodes CDR1 SNHLY and CDR2 FYNNEI. Trimming took off 10 bases at V and 5 bases at J, with 17 bases between the two ends. This CDR3 has 13 residues.

V usage is TRBV6-1 and J usage is TRBJ1-5; the D gene is possibly TRBD1 (5 bases). Trimming stripped 2 bases from V and 5 bases from J, with 13 bases between. Germline loops: CDR1 MNHNS, CDR2 SASEGT. CDR3 size: 15 residues. The CDR3 here is CASSEQGLSDQPQHF. CDR3 sequence (DNA): TGTGCCAGCAGTGAACAGGGACTAAGTGATCAGCCCCAGCATTTT.

The rearrangement joins TRBV7-2 to TRBJ2-3; D is unclear. Germline-derived CDR1 and CDR2 are SGHTA and FQGNSA. CDR3 length: 16 residues. V shed 5 bases and J shed 2 bases, with 17 bases lying between them. Here the CDR3 reads CASSQTRSRFTDTQYF. CDR3 sequence (DNA): TGTGCCAGCAGCCAGACCCGGTCCAGGTTCACAGATACGCAGTATTTT.

This chain joins TRBV6-6 and TRBJ2-1, with a weak D call TRBD2 (6 bases). CDR1 is MNHNY, CDR2 SVGAGI, per germline (reference sequence). V was cut by 0 bases and J by 9 bases, with 9 bases left in between. CDR3 size: 13 residues. DNA for the CDR3: TGTGCCAGCAGTTACTCACGGGACTTTGAGCAGTTCTTC. It translates to CASSYSRDFEQFF.

This clone was detected only a few times. The V call is TRBV18, the J call TRBJ1-1; D is unclear. CDR3 length: 14 amino acids. Trimming shortened V by 1 base and J by 0 bases, and 6 bases separated the two germline ends. Germline V CDR1 and CDR2: KGHSH, LQKENI. The CDR3 sequence: CASSPQAMNTEAFF. The DNA for the CDR3 is TGTGCCAGCTCACCACAAGCGATGAACACTGAAGCTTTCTTT.

The V gene is TRBV6-5, the J gene TRBJ1-2, with D uncertain. The germline V and J ends were trimmed by 6 bases and 5 bases, with 19 bases remaining between them. The germline V gene has CDR1 MNHEY and CDR2 SVGAGI. The CDR3 has 15 amino acids. The CDR3 DNA reads as TGTGCCAGCAGCCGTTACTCACCACGCGCTTATGGCTACACCTTC. Its protein product is CASSRYSPRAYGYTF.

In this sample, this clone turned up a few times. Compared with germline, one end of the junction differs, possibly owing to a read error. The chain carries TRBV30 and TRBJ2-1; TRBD1 aligns across 7 bases. The CDR3 consists of 13 residues. CDR1 and CDR2 from the germline V gene are GTSNPN and SVGIG (reference sequence). CDR3 loop: CAGRTRGKSEQFF. The CDR3 DNA reads TGTGCCGGGAGAACCAGGGGGAAGAGTGAGCAGTTCTTC.

In nucleotides, the CDR3 is TGTGCCAGCAGCCAATGGTGGCTAGCGGGGGGGTCGGAGTTTCAAGAGACCCAGTACTTC. Protein product: CASSQWWLAGGSEFQETQYF. The chain joins TRBV4-2 to TRBJ2-5; 12 bases align to TRBD2. Germline CDR1 reads LGHNA; CDR2 reads YNFKEQ. The CDR3 is 20 amino acids. Trimming took 2 bases from V and 2 from J; bases not matched to a gene: 15.

V and J are TRBV7-2 and TRBJ2-5, with D tentatively TRBD2 (5 bases). Trimming removed 5 bases from V and 1 base from J, with 11 bases in between. Germline V gene sequence: CDR1 SGHTA, CDR2 FQGNSA. The CDR3 consists of 14 residues. The CDR3 sequence: CASSRGGVQETQYF. For the CDR3, the DNA is TGTGCCAGCAGCCGGGGTGGCGTCCAAGAGACCCAGTACTTC.

V usage is TRBV15 and J usage is TRBJ2-5; possibly TRBD2 for D (6 bases). V was clipped by 0 bases and J by 5 bases, with 7 bases between them. The germline V gene has CDR1 LNHNV and CDR2 YYDKDF (reference sequence). The CDR3 extends over 13 amino acids. The CDR3 DNA is TGTGCCACCAGCAGAGATCGGGGGGAGACCCAGTACTTC. It specifies CATSRDRGETQYF.

The chain has TRBV2 and TRBJ1-3; 8 nucleotides match TRBD1. Per the germline V gene, CDR1 is SNHLY and CDR2 is FYNNEI. With V trimmed by 5 bases and J by 2 bases, 5 bases remained unmatched. The CDR3 loop spans 15 amino acids. Written as DNA, the CDR3 is TGTGCCAGCAGTTTCCCACAGGGGGCTGGAAACACCATATATTTT. This gives the protein CASSFPQGAGNTIYF.

This clone was seen a single time. The chain employs TRBV7-9 and TRBJ2-1, with D possibly TRBD1 on 6 matching bases. V gave up 5 bases and J gave up 4 bases, with 9 bases separating them. The CDR3 covers 13 residues. The germline gives CDR1 SEHNR, CDR2 FQNEAQ (reference sequence). CDR3 amino acids: CASSRTDYNEQFF. The CDR3 DNA sequence: TGTGCCAGCAGCCGGACAGATTACAATGAGCAGTTCTTC.